The rows below give T cell receptor beta chains drawn from one sample of a study of blood T cell repertoires in COVID-19. The repertoire was sequenced with immunoSEQ multiplex PCR; TCRdb's copy has only in-frame clones and lacks some. The sample comprises 170,000 or so clones, 78% of which are singletons, and 17% rests with the top ten. Specimen: PBMCs or T cells enriched from blood (not recorded which). The receptor source for this set is a woman aged 50 to 60 who had recovered from COVID-19. Each CDR3 is given with its conserved first and last residue. The D gene is left open where the match is weak. Expanded clones are given a class, and other clones once, few, many or no size at all.

D | J | V | size | DNA | CDR3
TRBD2 | TRBJ2-1 | TRBV12-5 | . | TGTGCTAGTGGTTGGCAACTAGCGGCAAAAGAAGCTTCCTACAATGAGCAGTTCTTC | CASGWQLAAKEASYNEQFF
. | TRBJ2-3 | TRBV27 | . | TGTGCCAGCAGCCCCATCGGAGGGGATACGCAGTATTTT | CASSPIGGDTQYF
. | TRBJ1-6 | TRBV27 | few | TGTGCCAGCAAAGCCGGGACATCGAACAATTCACCCCTCCACTTT | CASKAGTSNNSPLHF
. | TRBJ1-3 | TRBV10-3 | . | TGTGCCATCAGTGGGACAGCGCCCGATTCTGGAAACACCATATATTTT | CAISGTAPDSGNTIYF
TRBD1 | TRBJ1-5 | TRBV11-2 | . | TGTGCCAGCAGCTTAGGGACAGGGGGCCAATTTCAGCCCCAGCATTTT | CASSLGTGGQFQPQHF
TRBD2 | TRBJ2-3 | TRBV7-2 | once | TGTGCCAGCAGCGCGAGACTAGCGGGTGGGTCGGATACGCAGTATTTT | CASSARLAGGSDTQYF
TRBD1 | TRBJ1-2 | TRBV27 | . | TGTGCCAGCAGTTTGACAGGGCATGGCTACACCTTC | CASSLTGHGYTF
TRBD1 | TRBJ1-1 | TRBV5-8 | . | TGTGCCAGCAGCTTGGGCTCGGACAGGGGCACTGAAGCTTTCTTT | CASSLGSDRGTEAFF
. | TRBJ1-1 | TRBV24-1 | . | TGTGCCACAGGAGGGGCGGGGATGAACACTGAAGCTTTCTTT | CATGGAGMNTEAFF
TRBD2 | TRBJ2-1 | TRBV10-3 | . | TGTGCCATCAGTGGACTAGCAGACCCTACCAGCTCCTACAATGAGCAGTTCTTC | CAISGLADPTSSYNEQFF
. | TRBJ1-5 | TRBV24-1 | once | TGTGCCACCAGTGAACCGCAGGCTTATACGCCCCAGCATTTT | CATSEPQAYTPQHF
TRBD2 | TRBJ2-1 | TRBV19 | . | TGTGCCATTAGCGGGAGGGGGACGGAGGAGCAGTTCTTC | CAISGRGTEEQFF
. | TRBJ2-7 | TRBV28 | few | TGTGCCAGCACCCGAGACACCTACGAGCAGTACTTC | CASTRDTYEQYF
TRBD2 | TRBJ2-5 | TRBV3-1/TRBV3-2 | once | TGTGCCAGCAGCCTTCCTCGGACTAGCGGGAAACAGACCCAGTACTTC | CASSLPRTSGKQTQYF
. | TRBJ2-7 | TRBV28 | . | TGTGCCAGCAGCGCCCCGGGACATAAAGGGAGAGAGTACTTC | CASSAPGHKGREYF
TRBD1 | TRBJ1-1 | TRBV24-1 | . | TGTGCCACCGCAACCGGGACAGGGGTAATGGGCACTGAAGCTTTCTTT | CATATGTGVMGTEAFF
. | TRBJ1-2 | TRBV30 | . | TGTGCCTGGAGTAGGAGGCTTGGCTACACCTTC | CAWSRRLGYTF
TRBD1 | TRBJ2-7 | TRBV30 | . | TGTGCCTCAGAGGACAGGTTGATGCTCTACGAGCAGTACTTC | CASEDRLMLYEQYF
TRBD2 | TRBJ2-1 | TRBV30 | . | TGTGCCTGGAGTGGATGGGTAGCTAGCGGAGGCAACAATGAGCAGTTCTTC | CAWSGWVASGGNNEQFF
. | TRBJ2-5 | TRBV12-3/TRBV12-4 | . | TGTGCCAGCAACTCCGGGGGGACCCAGTACTTC | CASNSGGTQYF
. | TRBJ2-3 | TRBV9 | . | TGTGCCAGCAGCGCGAGCCAGGGACTTTCCACAGATACGCAGTATTTT | CASSASQGLSTDTQYF
. | TRBJ1-2 | TRBV6-5 | few | TGTGCCAGCAGCCACCAAGTTGCGGACTATGGCTACACCTTC | CASSHQVADYGYTF
TRBD2 | TRBJ2-7 | TRBV5-4 | . | TGTGCCAGCAGCTTGGGGCTAGCGGGATTCTACGAGCAGTACTTC | CASSLGLAGFYEQYF
TRBD1 | TRBJ2-1 | TRBV3-1/TRBV3-2 | . | TGTGCCAGCAGCCCGACAGGGGAAAGGTCCTACAATGAGCAGTTCTTC | CASSPTGERSYNEQFF